The present entry profiles one TCR beta chain with its context. The antigen is undetermined. Clones were read by immunoSEQ multiplex PCR, and TCRdb kept only the in-frame ones, dropping some. The sample records 100,000 or so clones, around 84% being singletons. This CDR3 is built from 17 residues. Germline lookup yields CDR1 SGHRS and CDR2 YFSETQ. Trimming pared 0 bases from V and 2 bases from J, leaving 17 bases between. The data were obtained in a study of T cell responses to AZD1222 COVID-19 vaccine. Study-wide findings and caveats: Epitopes outside B.1.351 and B.1.1.7 mutated regions reportedly drew nearly half of spike TCRs.

Source: peripheral blood, taken on day 0 of AZD1222 vaccination. V and J are TRBV5-1 and TRBJ1-2; D may be TRBD1 (5 bases). The TCR comes from an adult in good health. This CDR3 is CASSLEGRRDTNYGYTF. In DNA form, the CDR3 reads TGCGCCAGCAGCTTGGAGGGACGGAGAGACACCAACTATGGCTACACCTTC.